This entry lists 28 T cell receptor beta chains sequenced from one sample in a study of blood T cell repertoires in COVID-19. The protocol was immunoSEQ multiplex PCR, while the TCRdb copy is restricted to in-frame clones and leaves out a portion. Here the sample spans about 25,000 clones, around 87% being singletons. The sample taken for sequencing was peripheral blood. The source of these receptors is a man between 50 and 59 years old with active COVID-19.

This rearrangement joins TRBV24-1 to TRBJ2-2; possible D gene TRBD1, 6 bases. Deletions cut 6 bases from V and 5 bases from J, with 6 bases between. The CDR3 has 12 amino acids. Germline values: CDR1 KGHDR, CDR2 SFDVKD. Written as DNA, the CDR3 is TGTGCCACCAGTCAGGGGACCGGGGAGCTGTTTTTT. It codes for CATSQGTGELFF.

The chain employs TRBV6-5 and TRBJ2-7; D possibly corresponds to TRBD1 (6 bases). This CDR3 has 14 residues. Trimming cost V 7 bases and J 3 bases, with 16 bases left between them. The V gene's germline CDR1 is MNHEY and CDR2 SVGAGI. The CDR3 reads CASTRGAGDYEQYF. The CDR3 DNA sequence: TGTGCCAGCACCCGAGGGGCAGGGGACTACGAGCAGTACTTC.

The chain combines TRBV19 with TRBJ1-2, with D maybe TRBD1 (5 bases). Trimming removed 3 bases at V and 3 bases at J, with 17 bases between. This CDR3 has 16 amino acids. CDR1 and CDR2 (germline): LNHDA, SQIVND (reference sequence). CDR3 coding DNA: TGTGCCAGTAGTATTTTAGGAAAGGGGAGGGACTATGGCTACACCTTC. Amino acid sequence: CASSILGKGRDYGYTF.

This clone has only a few counts. J is TRBJ1-1 and V is TRBV3-1 (or the pseudogene TRBV3-2); perhaps TRBD1 as D (5 bases). Germline V gene data show CDR1 as LGHDT and CDR2 as YNNKEL (reference sequence). This CDR3 contains 11 residues. V lost 8 bases, J lost 5 bases, and 9 bases lay in between. The CDR3 loop reads CASGGGTEAFF. The DNA for the CDR3 is TGTGCCAGCGGGGGGGGAACTGAAGCTTTCTTT.

The rearrangement joins TRBV2 to TRBJ1-2; 7 bases are a match to TRBD1. J lost 7 bases, V lost 6 bases, and 5 bases had no gene match. Germline assignment: CDR1 SNHLY and CDR2 FYNNEI. This CDR3 is 12 amino acids long. The DNA for the CDR3 is TGTGCCAGCAGGGACAGGTATTTTGGCTACACCTTC. Its protein is CASRDRYFGYTF.

The chain uses TRBV5-1 and TRBJ2-1, with a weak D call TRBD2 (6 bases). The CDR3 is 14 residues long. Trimming shortened V by 0 bases and J by 10 bases, and 14 bases separated the two germline ends. Per germline, CDR1 SGHRS and CDR2 YFSETQ. The CDR3 nucleotides read TGCGCCAGCAGCTTGGGGGCCGGGGGACCCGAGCAGTTCTTC. The encoded protein is CASSLGAGGPEQFF.

This clone was detected a few times. This chain links TRBV5-6 with TRBJ2-7; 10 bases map to TRBD1. V lost 0 bases to trimming and J lost 5 bases; unmatched junction nucleotides: 8. The CDR3 length is 16 residues. Per germline, CDR1 SGHDT and CDR2 YYEEEE. In DNA form, the CDR3 reads TGTGCCAGCAGCTTGGCAGGGACAGGGGATCTAAACGAGCAGTACGTC. It codes for CASSLAGTGDLNEQYV.

This chain links TRBV7-3 with TRBJ2-6; D gene unclear. CDR3 length: 17 amino acids. Germline V gene sequence: CDR1 SGHTA, CDR2 FQGTGA. Trimming left V 1 base short and J 0 bases short, with 10 bases between. The CDR3 protein is CASSLSVRNSGANVLTF. The CDR3 nucleotides read TGTGCCAGCAGCTTAAGTGTCAGGAACTCTGGGGCCAACGTCCTGACTTTC. The complete variable domain, with remaining parts taken from reference TRBV7-3 and TRBJ2-6, reads GAGVSQTPSNKVTEKGKYVELRCDPISGHTALYWYRQSLGQGPEFLIYFQGTGAADDSGLPNDRFFAVRPEGSVSTLKIQRTERGDSAVYLCASSLSVRNSGANVLTFGAGSRLTVL.

The CDR3 here is CASSALEASEQYF. The CDR3 nucleotides read TGTGCCAGCAGCGCACTAGAGGCAAGCGAGCAGTACTTC. The genes are TRBV7-9 and TRBJ2-7; D may be TRBD2 (5 bases). Germline CDR1 is SEHNR and CDR2 is FQNEAQ (reference sequence). V shed 5 bases and J shed 6 bases, with 14 bases lying between them. The CDR3 is 13 amino acids.

The chain uses TRBV5-6 and TRBJ2-2; 8 nucleotides align to TRBD1. This CDR3 is built from 18 residues. V gave up 4 bases and J gave up 4 bases; unmatched junction bases: 15. Germline CDR1 is SGHDT and CDR2 is YYEEEE. The CDR3 sequence: CASSLESGQVICTGELFF. As DNA, the CDR3 is TGTGCCAGCAGCCTGGAGTCGGGACAGGTAATTTGCACCGGGGAGCTGTTTTTT.

The chain joins TRBV19 to TRBJ2-3; 12 bases fit TRBD2. The CDR3 length is 17 residues. V was pared by 8 bases and J by 4 bases, with 13 bases of the junction left unmatched. Germline CDR1 reads LNHDA; CDR2 reads SQIVND (reference sequence). CDR3 nucleotide sequence: TGTGCCAGTCGTCGGACTAGCGGGGCACAATTTTCAGATACGCAGTATTTT. Protein product: CASRRTSGAQFSDTQYF.

The chain recombines TRBV19 with TRBJ2-3; TRBD2 matches at 9 bases. V shed 6 bases and J 6 bases; nucleotides not matched to a gene: 4. Germline V gives CDR1 LNHDA, CDR2 SQIVND (reference sequence). This CDR3 contains 13 residues. CDR3 DNA sequence: TGTGCCAGTAGCAATCTAGCGGGGGATACGCAGTATTTT. It is translated as CASSNLAGDTQYF.

The gene calls are TRBV9 and TRBJ1-2; D is unresolved. Germline CDR1 is SGDLS and CDR2 is YYNGEE. Between the trimmed V and J ends, which lost 0 bases and 1 base, there was a span of 7 bases. The CDR3 runs 14 residues. For the CDR3, the DNA is TGTGCCAGCAGCGTAGCTGGCCTTAACTATGGCTACACCTTC. This encodes CASSVAGLNYGYTF.

This clone was recorded once. The CDR3 region has the DNA TGTGCCACCAGTGACCCGCTGATAGGGAGCGGAGAGACCCAGTACTTC. Amino acid sequence: CATSDPLIGSGETQYF. The chain recombines TRBV24-1 with TRBJ2-5, with D possibly matching TRBD2 (5 bases). From germline, CDR1 is KGHDR and CDR2 SFDVKD. Trimming took 4 bases from V and 4 from J, leaving 18 bases between them. The CDR3 is 16 residues long.

This chain uses TRBV7-9 with TRBJ1-2; 7 bases are a match to TRBD1. V lost 3 bases, J lost 7 bases, and 8 bases stayed unmatched. Germline CDR1 SEHNR, CDR2 FQNEAQ (reference sequence). The CDR3 consists of 14 residues. The CDR3, as DNA: TGTGCCAGCAGCTTGACAGGGTCCGGGGGTGGCTACACCTTC. It specifies CASSLTGSGGGYTF.

The chain employs TRBV5-1 and TRBJ1-2; D might be TRBD1 (5 bases). CDR1 SGHRS and CDR2 YFSETQ come from the germline V gene. V was clipped by 0 bases and J by 4 bases, with 13 bases between them. There are 15 residues in the CDR3. CDR3 amino acids: CASSLGPQGIYGYTF. The CDR3 DNA is TGCGCCAGCAGCTTGGGTCCTCAGGGAATCTATGGCTACACCTTC.

V and J are TRBV12-3 or TRBV12-4 and TRBJ1-1, with TRBD1 matching 7 bases. V lost 5 bases, J lost 11 bases, and 11 bases stayed unmatched. There are 13 residues in the CDR3. The CDR3 nucleotides are TGTGCCAGCAGTCCAACCACCGACAGGGCCGCTTTCTTT. Protein sequence: CASSPTTDRAAFF.

The CDR3 region is CASSSPVVAGYNEQFF. The CDR3 DNA sequence: TGTGCCAGCAGTTCCCCGGTAGTAGCGGGTTACAATGAGCAGTTCTTC. This chain joins TRBV27 and TRBJ2-1; 7 positions agree with TRBD2. Germline V lookup: CDR1 MNHEY, CDR2 SMNVEV (reference sequence). This CDR3 has 16 residues. The V and J ends lost 4 bases and 4 bases, in that order; junction bases with no gene match: 10.

The chain links TRBV11-2 to TRBJ1-1; D call uncertain. The V gene's germline CDR1 is SGHAT and CDR2 FQNNGV. Trimming pared 3 bases from V and 0 bases from J, leaving 8 bases between. This CDR3 is built from 14 residues. The CDR3 nucleotides read TGTGCCAGCAGCTTCGGGGAGGTGAACACTGAAGCTTTCTTT. It is translated as CASSFGEVNTEAFF.

The count of this clone is one. J is TRBJ1-5 and V is TRBV9; the match to TRBD1 covers 7 bases. Per the germline V gene, CDR1 is SGDLS and CDR2 is YYNGEE. The CDR3 runs 14 residues. The trim removed 3 bases at V and 7 bases at J, leaving 7 bases unmatched. The CDR3 here is CASSARQGPQPQHF. CDR3 nucleotides: TGTGCCAGCAGCGCAAGACAGGGTCCCCAGCCCCAGCATTTT.

The chain is built from TRBV7-9 and TRBJ2-6, with D possibly matching TRBD2 (5 bases). Germline V gives CDR1 SEHNR, CDR2 FQNEAQ (reference sequence). The CDR3 sequence is 15 residues long. The germline V and J ends were trimmed by 5 bases and 0 bases, with 8 bases remaining between them. Here the CDR3 reads CASSLRGSGANVLTF. The CDR3 DNA follows: TGTGCCAGCAGCCTCCGGGGCTCTGGGGCCAACGTCCTGACTTTC.

V gene TRBV4-1 combines with J gene TRBJ1-2; no firm D call. Trimming shortened V by 4 bases and J by 4 bases, and 7 bases separated the two germline ends. This CDR3 has 12 residues. The germline V gene has CDR1 MGHRA and CDR2 YSYEKL. CDR3 bases: TGCGCCAGCAGCCGAGGAGCCTATGGCTACACCTTC. Translated, it gives CASSRGAYGYTF.

This sequence joins TRBV5-1 and TRBJ1-2, with 7 bases fitting TRBD1. V dropped 4 bases and J dropped 4; count of bases not matched to a gene: 10. Looked up from germline, CDR1 is SGHRS and CDR2 is YFSETQ. The CDR3 has 15 residues. CDR3 coding DNA: TGCGCCAGCAGCCCGGGGACAGTGGGAGGCTATGGCTACACCTTC. Translated: CASSPGTVGGYGYTF.

V gene TRBV27 combines with J gene TRBJ1-2; 11 positions agree with TRBD1. V was clipped by 0 bases and J by 5 bases; unmatched bases: 5. Germline V gives CDR1 MNHEY, CDR2 SMNVEV (reference sequence). The CDR3 consists of 16 residues. The DNA of the CDR3 is TGTGCCAGCAGTTTATCCGGACAGGGGGCTCGGTATGGCTACACCTTC. Translating it yields CASSLSGQGARYGYTF.

This chain uses TRBV7-3 with TRBJ2-2; 9 bases align to TRBD1. V trimming: 5 bases; J trimming: 4 bases; junction bases outside the gene matches: 5. Per the germline V gene, CDR1 is SGHTA and CDR2 is FQGTGA. The CDR3 is 15 residues long. The CDR3 region is CASSARDRATGELFF. The CDR3 nucleotides are TGTGCCAGCAGCGCCCGGGACAGGGCCACCGGGGAGCTGTTTTTT.

This chain joins TRBV7-2 and TRBJ2-2; TRBD2 matches at 14 bases. Germline V lookup: CDR1 SGHTA, CDR2 FQGNSA. The CDR3 spans 18 residues. V lost 0 bases and J lost 5; bases outside the gene matches: 5. CDR3 sequence (DNA): TGTGCCAGCAGCTTAGCCTCCGGGACTAGCGGGAGAACCGGGGAGCTGTTTTTT. This sequence encodes CASSLASGTSGRTGELFF.

This chain connects TRBV2 to TRBJ2-1, with 8 bases matching TRBD2. The CDR3 has 14 residues. Germline CDR1 SNHLY, CDR2 FYNNEI. Trimming took 0 bases from V and 9 from J; bases not matched to a gene: 4. The CDR3 bases are TGTGCCAGCAGTGAAGCGCTTGCGGGGGGTGAGCAGTTCTTC. Protein: CASSEALAGGEQFF.

This sequence joins TRBV6-5 and TRBJ1-2; TRBD1 aligns across 11 bases. V shed 6 bases and J 3 bases; nucleotides not matched to a gene: 6. The CDR3 has 15 residues. Germline V gene lookup returns CDR1 MNHEY and CDR2 SVGAGI. DNA for the CDR3: TGTGCCAGCAGGGGGACAGGGGGTTTCCACTATGGCTACACCTTC. Encoded protein: CASRGTGGFHYGYTF.